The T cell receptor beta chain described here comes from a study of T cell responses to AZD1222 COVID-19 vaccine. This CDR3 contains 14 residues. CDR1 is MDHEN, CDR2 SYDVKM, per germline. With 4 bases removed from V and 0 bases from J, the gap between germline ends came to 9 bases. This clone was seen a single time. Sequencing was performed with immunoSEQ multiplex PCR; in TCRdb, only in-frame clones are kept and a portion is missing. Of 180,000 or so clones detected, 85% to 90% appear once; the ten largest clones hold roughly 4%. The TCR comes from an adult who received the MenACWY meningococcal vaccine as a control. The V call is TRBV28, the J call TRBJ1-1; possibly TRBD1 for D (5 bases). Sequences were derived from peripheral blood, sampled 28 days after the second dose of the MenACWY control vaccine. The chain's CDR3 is CASSSGRLNTEAFF. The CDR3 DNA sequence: TGTGCCAGCAGTTCGGGACGCCTGAACACTGAAGCTTTCTTT.